This TCR beta chain was identified during a study of human T cells and chemical hapten exposure. The time point here: patch test 3, about 24 weeks after DPC sensitization. Indicated treatment: therapeutic diphenylcyclopropenone sensitization with weekly scalp DPC. Alopecia patients, 18 to 70 years old and DPC-suitable, served as donors. CDR1 is SGHTA and CDR2 is FQGNSA in the germline V gene. The CDR3 loop spans 14 amino acids. V lost 5 bases, J lost 0 bases, and 8 bases lay in between. Points from the study as a whole: The formation of large CDR3 similarity clusters by expanded TCRs significantly exceeded that of controls.

The study's library attached unique molecular identifiers to single cDNA molecules. MiXCR, run by TCRdb on the RACE reads, gives a single entry per CDR3 protein. The sample holds some 180,000 distinct CDR3 sequences; about 25% are singletons and the top ten take 2% to 3%. Concerning this clonotype: No antigen is known for it.

This TCR was sampled from a middle-aged woman with alopecia areata. Some clones in this sample may be carry-over from other donors' samples. This specimen consisted of whole blood, obtained in connection with sensitization to the hapten diphenylcyclopropenone (DPC). The rearrangement uses TRBV7-2 and TRBJ1-3; D is unresolved. This CDR3 reads CASSQTFSGNTIYF. The CDR3 coding sequence is TGTGCCAGCAGCCAAACGTTCTCTGGAAACACCATATATTTT.